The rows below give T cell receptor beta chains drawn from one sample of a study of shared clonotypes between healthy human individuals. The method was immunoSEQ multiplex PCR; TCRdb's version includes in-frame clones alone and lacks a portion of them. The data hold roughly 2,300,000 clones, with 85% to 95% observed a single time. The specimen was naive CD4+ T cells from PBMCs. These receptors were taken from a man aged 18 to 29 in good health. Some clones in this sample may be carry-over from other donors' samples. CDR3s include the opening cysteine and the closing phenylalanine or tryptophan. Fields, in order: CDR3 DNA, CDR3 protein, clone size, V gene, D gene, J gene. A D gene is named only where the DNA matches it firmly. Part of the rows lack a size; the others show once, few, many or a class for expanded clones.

cdr3_nt: TGTGCCTGGATGATGGGTAGCAGACCTATAACTAATTCACCCCTCCACTTT
cdr3_aa: CAWMMGSRPITNSPLHF
clone_size: NA
v_call: TRBV30
d_call: NA
j_call: TRBJ1-6

cdr3_nt: TGTGCCAGCAGTCCAAGCTCTGGTGGTCGCAACATTCAGTACTTC
cdr3_aa: CASSPSSGGRNIQYF
clone_size: NA
v_call: TRBV7-3
d_call: NA
j_call: TRBJ2-4

cdr3_nt: TGTGCCAGCAGTGACCTACCCGGGACAGGCACAGATACGCAGTATTTT
cdr3_aa: CASSDLPGTGTDTQYF
clone_size: NA
v_call: TRBV6-1
d_call: TRBD1
j_call: TRBJ2-3

cdr3_nt: TGTGCCAGCAGTGGGGACGGTTTGGGGAAGGAGCAGTACTTC
cdr3_aa: CASSGDGLGKEQYF
clone_size: NA
v_call: TRBV2
d_call: NA
j_call: TRBJ2-7

cdr3_nt: TGTGCCAGCAGCTTCGTTTCCGCCCCTGGTTGGGGGGAAAGTCAGCCCCAGCATTTT
cdr3_aa: CASSFVSAPGWGESQPQHF
clone_size: NA
v_call: TRBV7-9
d_call: NA
j_call: TRBJ1-5

cdr3_nt: TGTGCCAGCAGCCCCCAGGGGTCGGGGTCCCCGTACTTC
cdr3_aa: CASSPQGSGSPYF
clone_size: NA
v_call: TRBV7-9
d_call: NA
j_call: TRBJ2-7

cdr3_nt: TGTGCCAGCAGTTATCGTGGGGGGGGGAATGGCTACACCTTC
cdr3_aa: CASSYRGGGNGYTF
clone_size: NA
v_call: TRBV27
d_call: NA
j_call: TRBJ1-2

cdr3_nt: TGTGCCAGCTCACCAGGACTCTTCCTGGGCTACAATGAGCAGTTCTTC
cdr3_aa: CASSPGLFLGYNEQFF
clone_size: NA
v_call: TRBV18
d_call: NA
j_call: TRBJ2-1

cdr3_nt: TGTGCCAGCAGTTTCGGAGGCAGCTCCTACGAGCAGTACTTC
cdr3_aa: CASSFGGSSYEQYF
clone_size: NA
v_call: TRBV28
d_call: NA
j_call: TRBJ2-7

cdr3_nt: TGTGCCAGCAGCCAAGATTGGAGATCCGAGCAGTACTTC
cdr3_aa: CASSQDWRSEQYF
clone_size: NA
v_call: TRBV14
d_call: NA
j_call: TRBJ2-7

cdr3_nt: TGTGCCAGCAGTTTATCCGCGGGCTACGAGCAGTACTTC
cdr3_aa: CASSLSAGYEQYF
clone_size: NA
v_call: TRBV28
d_call: NA
j_call: TRBJ2-7

cdr3_nt: TGTGCCTGGAGTGCCCAGGGGGTTTCTAATGAAAAACTGTTTTTT
cdr3_aa: CAWSAQGVSNEKLFF
clone_size: few
v_call: TRBV30
d_call: TRBD1
j_call: TRBJ1-4

cdr3_nt: TGTGCCAGCACCCCCGCCCAGGCAAACCACGAGCAGTACTTC
cdr3_aa: CASTPAQANHEQYF
clone_size: NA
v_call: TRBV25-1
d_call: NA
j_call: TRBJ2-7

cdr3_nt: TGCGCCAGCAGCTTGGAGGCGGGGGCGAGGACTGAAGCTTTCTTT
cdr3_aa: CASSLEAGARTEAFF
clone_size: few
v_call: TRBV5-1
d_call: NA
j_call: TRBJ1-1

cdr3_nt: TGCGCCAGCAGCTTCGGTGTCTACGAGCAGTACTTC
cdr3_aa: CASSFGVYEQYF
clone_size: NA
v_call: TRBV5-1
d_call: NA
j_call: TRBJ2-7

cdr3_nt: TGTGCCAGCAGGTATGACAGGGACTACGAGCAGTACTTC
cdr3_aa: CASRYDRDYEQYF
clone_size: once
v_call: TRBV5-6
d_call: TRBD1
j_call: TRBJ2-7

cdr3_nt: TGTGCCAGCAGCTTGGTCGGCCTTAATCAGCCCCAGCATTTT
cdr3_aa: CASSLVGLNQPQHF
clone_size: NA
v_call: TRBV5-6
d_call: NA
j_call: TRBJ1-5